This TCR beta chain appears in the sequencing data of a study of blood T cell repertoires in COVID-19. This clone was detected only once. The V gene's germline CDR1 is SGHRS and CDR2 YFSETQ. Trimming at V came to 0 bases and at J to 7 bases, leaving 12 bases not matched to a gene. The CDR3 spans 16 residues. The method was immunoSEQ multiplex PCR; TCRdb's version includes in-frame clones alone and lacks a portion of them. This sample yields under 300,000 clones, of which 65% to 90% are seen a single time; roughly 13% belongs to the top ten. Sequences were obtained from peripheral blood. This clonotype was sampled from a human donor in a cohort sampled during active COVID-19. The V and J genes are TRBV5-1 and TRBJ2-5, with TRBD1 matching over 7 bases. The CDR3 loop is CASSLAEGGRNPTQYF. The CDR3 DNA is TGCGCCAGCAGCTTGGCCGAAGGGGGCCGGAATCCGACCCAGTACTTC.